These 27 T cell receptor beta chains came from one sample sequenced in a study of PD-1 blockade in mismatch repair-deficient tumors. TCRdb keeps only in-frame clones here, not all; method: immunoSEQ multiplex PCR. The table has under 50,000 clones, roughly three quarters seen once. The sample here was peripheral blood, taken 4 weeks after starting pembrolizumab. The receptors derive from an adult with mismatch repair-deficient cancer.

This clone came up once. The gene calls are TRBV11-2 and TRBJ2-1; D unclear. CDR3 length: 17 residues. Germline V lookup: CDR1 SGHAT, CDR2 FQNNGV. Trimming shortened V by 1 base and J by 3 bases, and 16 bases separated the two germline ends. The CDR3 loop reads CASSLVIATNGYNEQFF. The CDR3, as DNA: TGTGCCAGCAGCTTAGTAATAGCCACCAACGGCTACAATGAGCAGTTCTTC.

In nucleotides, the CDR3 is TGTGCCAGCAGAAGGACTAGCGGTTTAGTCAATGAGCAGTTCTTC. It is translated as CASRRTSGLVNEQFF. The genes are TRBV6-5 and TRBJ2-1, with TRBD2 matching over 10 bases. V dropped 6 bases and J dropped 6; count of bases not matched to a gene: 8. The CDR3 totals 15 residues. Germline assignment: CDR1 MNHEY and CDR2 SVGAGI.

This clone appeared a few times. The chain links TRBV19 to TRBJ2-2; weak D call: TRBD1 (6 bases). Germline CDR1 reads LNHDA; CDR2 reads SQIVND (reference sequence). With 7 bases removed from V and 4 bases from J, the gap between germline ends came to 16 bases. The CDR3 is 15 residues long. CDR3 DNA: TGTGCCAGTAAAGGAAGCAGGGGCTTCACCGGGGAGCTGTTTTTT. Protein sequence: CASKGSRGFTGELFF.

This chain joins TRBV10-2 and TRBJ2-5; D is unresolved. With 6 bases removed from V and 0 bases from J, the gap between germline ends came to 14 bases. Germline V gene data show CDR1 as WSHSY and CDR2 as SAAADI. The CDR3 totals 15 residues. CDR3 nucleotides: TGCGCCAGCAGGCGGACCACAAAGTACCAAGAGACCCAGTACTTC. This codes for CASRRTTKYQETQYF.

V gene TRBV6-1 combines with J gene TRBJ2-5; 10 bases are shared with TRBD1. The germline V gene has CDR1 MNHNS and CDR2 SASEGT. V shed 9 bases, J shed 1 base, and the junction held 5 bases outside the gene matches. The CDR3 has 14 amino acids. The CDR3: CARGTGEFQETQYF. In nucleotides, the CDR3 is TGTGCCAGAGGGACAGGGGAGTTCCAAGAGACCCAGTACTTC.

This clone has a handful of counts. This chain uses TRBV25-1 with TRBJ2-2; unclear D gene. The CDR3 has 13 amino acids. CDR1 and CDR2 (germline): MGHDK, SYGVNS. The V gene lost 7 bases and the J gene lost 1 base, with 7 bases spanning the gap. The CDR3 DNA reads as TGTGCCAGCACTCACGGGAACACCGGGGAGCTGTTTTTT. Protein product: CASTHGNTGELFF. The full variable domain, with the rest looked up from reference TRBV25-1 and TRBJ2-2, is EADIYQTPRYLVIGTGKKITLECSQTMGHDKMYWYQQDPGMELHLIHYSYGVNSTEKGDLSSESTVSRIRTEHFPLTLESARPSHTSQYLCASTHGNTGELFFGEGSRLTVL.

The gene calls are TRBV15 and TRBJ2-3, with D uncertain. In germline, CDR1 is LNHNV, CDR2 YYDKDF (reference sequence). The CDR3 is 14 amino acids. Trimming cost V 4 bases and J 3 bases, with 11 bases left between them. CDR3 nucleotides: TGTGCCACCAGCACATTTATAGGGACAGATACGCAGTATTTT. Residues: CATSTFIGTDTQYF.

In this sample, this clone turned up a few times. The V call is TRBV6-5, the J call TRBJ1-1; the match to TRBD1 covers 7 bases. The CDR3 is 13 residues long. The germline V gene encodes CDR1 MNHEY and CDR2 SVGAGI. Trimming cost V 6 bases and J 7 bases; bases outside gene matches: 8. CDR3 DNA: TGTGCCAGCAGAAACCGGGACAGCTATGAAGCTTTCTTT. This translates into CASRNRDSYEAFF.

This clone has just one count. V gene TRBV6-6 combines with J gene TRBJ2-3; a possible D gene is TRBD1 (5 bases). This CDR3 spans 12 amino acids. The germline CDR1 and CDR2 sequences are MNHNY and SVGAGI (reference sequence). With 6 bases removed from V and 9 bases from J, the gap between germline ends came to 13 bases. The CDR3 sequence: CASRSQGGTQYF. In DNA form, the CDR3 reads TGTGCCAGCAGGTCGCAGGGTGGCACGCAGTATTTT.

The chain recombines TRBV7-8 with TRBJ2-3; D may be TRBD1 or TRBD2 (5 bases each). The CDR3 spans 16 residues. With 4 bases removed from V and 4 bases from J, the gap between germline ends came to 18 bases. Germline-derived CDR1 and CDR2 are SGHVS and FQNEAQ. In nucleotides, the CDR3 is TGTGCCAGCAGCTCCTACGGGGCGTCCTCCGCAGATACGCAGTATTTT. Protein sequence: CASSSYGASSADTQYF.

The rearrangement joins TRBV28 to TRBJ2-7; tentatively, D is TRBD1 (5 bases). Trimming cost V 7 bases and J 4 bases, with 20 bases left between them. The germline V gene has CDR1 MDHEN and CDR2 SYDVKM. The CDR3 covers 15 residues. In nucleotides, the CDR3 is TGTGCCAGCACCCAGGGAAGTCGTGATGGGTACGAGCAGTACTTC. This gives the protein CASTQGSRDGYEQYF.

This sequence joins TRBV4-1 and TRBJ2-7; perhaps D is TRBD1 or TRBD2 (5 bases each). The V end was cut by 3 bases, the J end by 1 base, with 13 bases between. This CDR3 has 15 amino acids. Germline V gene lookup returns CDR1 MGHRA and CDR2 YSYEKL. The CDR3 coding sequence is TGCGCCAGCAGCCATATCCGGGACGGTTCCTACGAGCAGTACTTC. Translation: CASSHIRDGSYEQYF.

CDR3 residues: CASSLRGANTEAFF. CDR3 nucleotides: TGTGCCAGCAGCTTAAGAGGGGCCAACACTGAAGCTTTCTTT. The chain links TRBV11-3 to TRBJ1-1; D is perhaps TRBD1 (5 bases). Trimming cost V 2 bases and J 2 bases, with 9 bases left between them. The CDR3 contains 14 residues. Germline CDR1 is SGHNT and CDR2 is YENEEA. Variable domain in full (rest from reference TRBV11-3 and TRBJ1-1): EAGVVQSPRYKIIEKKQPVAFWCNPISGHNTLYWYLQNLGQGPELLIRYENEEAVDDSQLPKDRFSAERLKGVDSTLKIQPAELGDSAVYLCASSLRGANTEAFFGQGTRLTVV.

The CDR3 reads CASSPLAGAYEQYF. As DNA, the CDR3 is TGTGCCAGCAGCCCGCTAGCGGGGGCCTACGAGCAGTACTTC. The chain recombines TRBV5-6 with TRBJ2-7; 10 positions agree with TRBD2. J was trimmed by 2 bases and V by 4 bases; bases with no gene match: 3. Germline lookup yields CDR1 SGHDT and CDR2 YYEEEE. CDR3 length: 14 amino acids.

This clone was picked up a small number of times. This chain's CDR3 is CASSHLVRGPLHYGYTF. DNA for the CDR3: TGCGCCAGCAGCCATCTCGTAAGGGGACCGCTGCACTATGGCTACACCTTC. The chain employs TRBV4-1 and TRBJ1-2; D possibly corresponds to TRBD1 (5 bases). The germline V and J ends were trimmed by 3 bases and 3 bases, with 20 bases remaining between them. Germline V CDR1 and CDR2: MGHRA, YSYEKL. The CDR3 is 17 residues long.

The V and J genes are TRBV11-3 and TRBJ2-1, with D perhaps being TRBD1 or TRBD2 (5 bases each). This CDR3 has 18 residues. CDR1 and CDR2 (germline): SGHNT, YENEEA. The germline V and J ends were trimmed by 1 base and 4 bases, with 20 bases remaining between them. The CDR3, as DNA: TGTGCCAGCAGCTTAGGGTCTAGGGGACGGCACCTATACAATGAGCAGTTCTTC. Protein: CASSLGSRGRHLYNEQFF.

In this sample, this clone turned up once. The CDR3 sequence: CASSETSGSSETQYF. The CDR3, as DNA: TGTGCCAGCAGTGAGACTAGCGGGAGCTCAGAGACCCAGTACTTC. The chain couples TRBV6-1 to TRBJ2-5; 12 nucleotides match TRBD2. Germline assignment: CDR1 MNHNS and CDR2 SASEGT. The CDR3 is 15 amino acids. Trimming at V came to 3 bases and at J to 4 bases, leaving 3 bases not matched to a gene.

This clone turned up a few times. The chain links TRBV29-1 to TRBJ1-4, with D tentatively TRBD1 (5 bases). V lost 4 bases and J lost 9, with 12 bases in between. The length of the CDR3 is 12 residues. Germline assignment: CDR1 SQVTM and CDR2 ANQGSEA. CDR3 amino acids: CSVAGGNQKLFF. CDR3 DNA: TGCAGCGTTGCTGGGGGGAATCAAAAACTGTTTTTT.

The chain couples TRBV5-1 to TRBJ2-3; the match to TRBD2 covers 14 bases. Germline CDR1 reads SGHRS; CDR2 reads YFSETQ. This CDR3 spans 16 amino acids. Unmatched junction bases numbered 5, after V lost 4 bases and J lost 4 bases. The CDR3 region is CASSAGTSGSSDTQYF. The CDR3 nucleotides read TGCGCCAGCAGCGCCGGGACTAGCGGGAGCTCAGATACGCAGTATTTT.

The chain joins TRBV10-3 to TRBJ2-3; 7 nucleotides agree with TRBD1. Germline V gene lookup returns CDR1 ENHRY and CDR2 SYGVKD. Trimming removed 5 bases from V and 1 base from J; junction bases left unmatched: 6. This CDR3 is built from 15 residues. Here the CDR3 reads CAISPRDRGTDTQYF. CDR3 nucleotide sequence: TGTGCCATCAGTCCCCGGGACAGAGGCACAGATACGCAGTATTTT.

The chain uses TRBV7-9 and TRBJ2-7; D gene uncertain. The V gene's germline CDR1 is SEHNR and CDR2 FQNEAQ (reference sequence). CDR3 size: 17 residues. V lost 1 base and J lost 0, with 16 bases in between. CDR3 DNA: TGTGCCAGCAGCTTAGGATCCGGGTATACGAGCTCCTACGAGCAGTACTTC. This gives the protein CASSLGSGYTSSYEQYF.

CDR3: CASSSRWGAYEQYF. As DNA, the CDR3 is TGTGCCAGCAGCTCTCGGTGGGGGGCCTACGAGCAGTACTTC. This chain uses TRBV11-3 with TRBJ2-7; a possible D gene is TRBD2 (6 bases). This CDR3 has 14 residues. Trimming took 4 bases from V and 2 from J, leaving 12 bases between them. CDR1 is SGHNT and CDR2 is YENEEA in the germline V gene.

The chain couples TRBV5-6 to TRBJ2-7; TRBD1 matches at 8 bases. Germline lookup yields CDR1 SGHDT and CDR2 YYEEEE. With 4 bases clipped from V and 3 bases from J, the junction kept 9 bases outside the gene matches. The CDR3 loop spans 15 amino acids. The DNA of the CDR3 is TGTGCCAGCAGCGAACCTGGGACAGGACTCTACGAGCAGTACTTC. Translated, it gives CASSEPGTGLYEQYF.

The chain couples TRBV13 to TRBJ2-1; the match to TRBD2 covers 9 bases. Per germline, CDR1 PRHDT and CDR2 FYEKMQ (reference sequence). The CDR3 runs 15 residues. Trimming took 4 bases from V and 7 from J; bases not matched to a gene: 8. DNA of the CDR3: TGTGCCAGCAGCTATGCGGGAGGGCCAGGAAATGAGCAGTTCTTC. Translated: CASSYAGGPGNEQFF.

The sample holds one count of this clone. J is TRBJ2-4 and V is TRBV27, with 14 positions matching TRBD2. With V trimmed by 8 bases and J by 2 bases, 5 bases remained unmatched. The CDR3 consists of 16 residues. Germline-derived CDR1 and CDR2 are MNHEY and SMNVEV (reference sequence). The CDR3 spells CASGTSGSGTKNIQYF. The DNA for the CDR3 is TGTGCCAGCGGGACTAGCGGGAGTGGGACCAAAAACATTCAGTACTTC.

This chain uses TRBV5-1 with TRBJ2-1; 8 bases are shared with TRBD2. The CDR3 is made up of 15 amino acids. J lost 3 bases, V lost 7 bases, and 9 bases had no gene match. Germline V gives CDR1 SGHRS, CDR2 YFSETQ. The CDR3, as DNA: TGCGCCAGCTCCCCGGGGGGGGCGCTCTACAATGAGCAGTTCTTC. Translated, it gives CASSPGGALYNEQFF.

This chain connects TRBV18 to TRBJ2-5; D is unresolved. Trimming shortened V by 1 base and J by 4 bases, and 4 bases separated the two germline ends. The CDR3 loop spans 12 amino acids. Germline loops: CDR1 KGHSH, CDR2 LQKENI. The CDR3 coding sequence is TGTGCCAGCTCACCACTCGCAGAGACCCAGTACTTC. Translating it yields CASSPLAETQYF.